The clone carrying this TCR beta chain has more than one count but fewer than ten. This specimen comes from a study of CD8+CD57+ T cells in acquired aplastic anemia. By flow cytometry, patients selected for sequencing had shown an expansion of CD8+CD57+ cells. Each of the patients presented with severe acquired aplastic anemia. No therapy was given to patients before blood sampling. Genomic DNA constituted the template upon which TCR beta VDJ and CDR3 profiling was performed. One entry per CDR3 protein, called by TCRdb with MiXCR from the reads. The sample holds over 150,000 distinct CDR3 sequences, approximately 52% seen once. With 3 bases clipped from V and 7 bases from J, the junction kept 6 bases outside the gene matches. The CDR3 has 15 amino acids. From germline, CDR1 is KGHDR and CDR2 SFDVKD.

Sequencing used sorted CD4+, CD8+, or CD8+CD57+ T cells (not recorded which) from PBMCs. The rearrangement uses TRBV24-1 and TRBJ2-1, with 9 positions matching TRBD2. The TCR sequence derives from a human donor with aplastic anemia. In DNA form, the CDR3 reads TGTGCCACCAGTGATCTAGCGGGGTTGAGTAATGAGCAGTTCTTC. Translation: CATSDLAGLSNEQFF.